Shown below are 10 T cell receptor beta chains from a single sample sequenced in a study of shared clonotypes between healthy human individuals. Naive CD8 cells lacked CD45RO and underwent positive selection for CCR7, leaving out terminally differentiated effector memory CD45RA+ cells. Clones were sequenced by immunoSEQ multiplex PCR, and TCRdb holds only the in-frame ones, with some missing. The sample contains about 1,900,000 clones, about 95% of which appear only once. Sequenced material: naive CD8+ T cells sorted from blood. The receptors shown here come from a man aged 18 to 30 in good health.

V is TRBV9 and J is TRBJ2-3; D is perhaps TRBD1 (5 bases). Germline values: CDR1 SGDLS, CDR2 YYNGEE. The CDR3 is 15 amino acids. The ends were cut back, 0 bases at V and 6 bases at J, with 14 bases in the middle. The CDR3, as DNA: TGTGCCAGCAGCGTAGGGGGCCTCATGCAGGATACGCAGTATTTT. Translated: CASSVGGLMQDTQYF.

For this clone: This sample also contains other DNA sequences that code for the same CDR3. The chain is built from TRBV7-6 and TRBJ2-5; no clear D gene. CDR3 size: 13 residues. The V end lost 1 base, the J end lost 0 bases, and 3 bases lay between the germline ends. Germline CDR1 is SGHVS and CDR2 is FNYEAQ. The CDR3 sequence: CASSLGYQETQYF. CDR3 nucleotide sequence: TGTGCCAGCAGCTTAGGGTACCAAGAGACCCAGTACTTC.

Points on this clone: Other DNA sequences in the sample encode the same CDR3. V usage is TRBV10-3 and J usage is TRBJ2-5; 13 positions agree with TRBD2. Germline CDR1 and CDR2: ENHRY and SYGVKD. Trimming at V came to 0 bases and at J to 2 bases, leaving 0 bases not matched to a gene. CDR3 length: 16 amino acids. As DNA, the CDR3 is TGTGCCATCAGTGAGTCGGGACTAGCGGGGCAAGAGACCCAGTACTTC. This codes for CAISESGLAGQETQYF.

The genes are TRBV7-9 and TRBJ1-2; D gene ambiguous. Germline V CDR1 and CDR2: SEHNR, FQNEAQ (reference sequence). The V gene lost 5 bases and the J gene lost 5 bases, with 18 bases spanning the gap. This CDR3 spans 15 amino acids. In DNA form, the CDR3 reads TGTGCCAGCAGCCGACGTAACCAAGAGGATTATGGCTACACCTTC. It codes for CASSRRNQEDYGYTF.

This chain joins TRBV5-1 and TRBJ1-4; 10 positions match TRBD1. CDR3 size: 14 residues. Looked up from germline, CDR1 is SGHRS and CDR2 is YFSETQ. Trimming took 7 bases from V and 6 from J; bases not matched to a gene: 6. This CDR3 is CASQTGGFDEKLFF. The CDR3 DNA reads TGCGCCAGCCAGACAGGGGGCTTCGATGAAAAACTGTTTTTT.

This clone was found once. Within the sample, other DNA sequences also encode this same CDR3. This chain links TRBV27 with TRBJ2-7; D could derive from TRBD1 or TRBD2 (6 bases each). Germline CDR1 reads MNHEY; CDR2 reads SMNVEV (reference sequence). The V end lost 3 bases, the J end lost 3 bases, and 9 bases lay between the germline ends. The CDR3 covers 13 residues. The CDR3 DNA reads as TGTGCCAGCAGTTTTGGAGGGGGCTACGAGCAGTACTTC. This encodes CASSFGGGYEQYF.

The chain has TRBV19 and TRBJ2-2, with D maybe TRBD2 (5 bases). The V gene's germline CDR1 is LNHDA and CDR2 SQIVND (reference sequence). V gave up 5 bases and J gave up 4 bases, with 8 bases separating them. This CDR3 is built from 13 residues. The CDR3: CASSRGSTGELFF. CDR3 coding DNA: TGTGCCAGTAGTCGAGGGTCCACCGGGGAGCTGTTTTTT.

This clone was seen a handful of times. V usage is TRBV10-1 and J usage is TRBJ2-2, with a weak D call TRBD1 (6 bases). With 3 bases removed from V and 7 bases from J, the gap between germline ends came to 15 bases. The germline V gene has CDR1 WNHNN and CDR2 SYGVQD (reference sequence). The CDR3 consists of 15 residues. The chain's CDR3 is CASSDGRGPIGELFF. The CDR3 DNA is TGCGCCAGCAGTGACGGCAGGGGTCCCATCGGGGAGCTGTTTTTT.

This clone was seen a single time. The V gene is TRBV28, the J gene TRBJ2-7, with a tentative D call TRBD2 (5 bases). Trimming removed 3 bases at V and 1 base at J, with 19 bases between. The CDR3 extends over 17 amino acids. Germline loops: CDR1 MDHEN, CDR2 SYDVKM. The DNA for the CDR3 is TGTGCCAGCAGTTTGAACAAGGTCGGGAACCTTTCCTACGAGCAGTACTTC. Translating it yields CASSLNKVGNLSYEQYF.

V gene TRBV27 combines with J gene TRBJ1-2, with a possible D match to TRBD1 (5 bases). The V gene's germline CDR1 is MNHEY and CDR2 SMNVEV (reference sequence). The V and J ends lost 0 bases and 2 bases respectively, with 10 bases between them. The CDR3 is 15 amino acids. CDR3 bases: TGTGCCAGCAGTTTATCGGGAGAGGGGAACTATGGCTACACCTTC. Protein sequence: CASSLSGEGNYGYTF.